This TCR beta chain was found in a study of blood T cells in healthy people across ages. Study-level findings and limits: Across the age range, TCR beta diversity per million T cells fell in a roughly linear way.

Combining a sample-barcoded 5' primer with a J-beta primer mix, a second PCR ran for about 7 to 11 cycles. Tags on each cDNA molecule came from a template-switch adaptor with 12 random nucleotides. TCRdb processed the 5' RACE reads anew with MiXCR; each CDR3 protein has one entry. The table has about 590,000 distinct CDR3 sequences, around 31% seen once; the top ten hold less than 20%. This clonotype was picked up many times. The antigen is unknown. The germline V gene encodes CDR1 MNHEY and CDR2 SVGEGT. The CDR3 length is 15 residues. With 5 bases removed from V and 6 bases from J, the gap between germline ends came to 20 bases.

The source of this sequence is an elderly woman in good health. The chain combines TRBV6-2 or TRBV6-3 with TRBJ2-7; TRBD1 might be the D (6 bases). Sequenced material: blood. CDR3 DNA sequence: TGTGCCAGCAGTAAAGAGACAGGTCTTTCTGCCGAGCAGTACTTC. It codes for CASSKETGLSAEQYF.